The 12 T cell receptor beta chains below come from one sample, sequenced in a study of PD-1 blockade in classical Hodgkin lymphoma. Sequenced by immunoSEQ multiplex PCR; TCRdb stores in-frame clones only, minus some. Of roughly 30,000 clones in the sample, around 81% were seen once. The sample's time point: cycle 4 day 1 (C4D1), after more than five weeks of nivolumab. After autologous stem cell transplantation all patients relapsed, and prior brentuximab vedotin exposure differed between cohorts. The specimen comprised peripheral blood mononuclear cells (PBMCs), sampled before the fourth cycle of nivolumab. Receptors originate from a human donor with classical Hodgkin lymphoma.

This chain connects TRBV7-2 to TRBJ2-1; D is unresolved. The CDR3 covers 12 residues. Between the trimmed V and J ends, which lost 5 bases and 9 bases, there was a span of 11 bases. Germline V gene lookup returns CDR1 SGHTA and CDR2 FQGNSA. Written as DNA, the CDR3 is TGTGCCAGCAGCCGTTTGACTTCTGAGCAGTTCTTC. Encoded protein: CASSRLTSEQFF.

This clone was detected a few times. The chain links TRBV7-8 to TRBJ1-2; a weak D match, TRBD1 (5 bases). The V end was cut by 5 bases, the J end by 1 base, with 17 bases between. The CDR3 spans 16 residues. Germline CDR1 reads SGHVS; CDR2 reads FQNEAQ. CDR3 region: CASSNLRDPFNYGYTF. The CDR3 region has the DNA TGTGCCAGCAGCAACCTACGGGACCCTTTTAACTATGGCTACACCTTC.

The rearrangement links TRBV6-5 to TRBJ2-1; 9 nucleotides align to TRBD1. This CDR3 region has 14 residues. The V gene's germline CDR1 is MNHEY and CDR2 SVGAGI. V lost 4 bases to trimming and J lost 6 bases; unmatched junction nucleotides: 4. The chain's CDR3 is CASSFVTGGNEQFF. The CDR3 DNA reads TGTGCCAGCAGTTTCGTGACAGGGGGCAATGAGCAGTTCTTC.

The rearrangement joins TRBV5-4 to TRBJ2-2, with 8 nucleotides matching TRBD1. With 4 bases clipped from V and 2 bases from J, the junction kept 4 bases outside the gene matches. Germline CDR1 and CDR2: SGHNT and YYREEE (reference sequence). There are 15 residues in the CDR3. The CDR3 region has the DNA TGTGCCAGCAGCCTTACAGGGGGTAACACCGGGGAGCTGTTTTTT. Residues: CASSLTGGNTGELFF.

The chain uses TRBV4-1 and TRBJ1-5; D not resolved. The CDR3 consists of 13 residues. Germline CDR1 MGHRA, CDR2 YSYEKL. Trimming stripped 5 bases from V and 3 bases from J, with 8 bases between. DNA of the CDR3: TGCGCCAGCAGCTCGCGGTACAATCAGCCCCAGCATTTT. It translates to CASSSRYNQPQHF.

The chain links TRBV11-2 to TRBJ2-1, with TRBD2 identical over 11 bases. Germline V lookup: CDR1 SGHAT, CDR2 FQNNGV. The CDR3 has 17 amino acids. J was trimmed by 8 bases and V by 0 bases; bases with no gene match: 9. The CDR3, as DNA: TGTGCCAGCAGCTTAGACGACTTAGCGGGGGGGCTCTATGAGCAGTTCTTC. It specifies CASSLDDLAGGLYEQFF.

This clone was counted a few times. The DNA for the CDR3 is TGTGCCAGCAGCTTAGACAGGCCCGCGAACACCGGGGAGCTGTTTTTT. Translated, it gives CASSLDRPANTGELFF. V usage is TRBV7-9 and J usage is TRBJ2-2, with D possibly being TRBD1 (5 bases). This CDR3 has 16 amino acids. Germline V lookup: CDR1 SEHNR, CDR2 FQNEAQ (reference sequence). The V gene lost 1 base and the J gene lost 0 bases, with 9 bases spanning the gap.

The chain joins TRBV6-5 to TRBJ2-4, with D unresolved. The CDR3 consists of 12 residues. Germline V lookup: CDR1 MNHEY, CDR2 SVGAGI. Deletions cut 5 bases from V and 5 bases from J, with 7 bases between. In DNA form, the CDR3 reads TGTGCCAGCAGTCCGGCCCAAAACATTCAGTACTTC. It specifies CASSPAQNIQYF.

The rearrangement links TRBV19 to TRBJ1-2; 7 nucleotides line up with TRBD1. Looked up from germline, CDR1 is LNHDA and CDR2 is SQIVND (reference sequence). This CDR3 spans 13 amino acids. Germline trimming cut 2 bases from V and 8 bases from J; bases unmatched to any gene: 5. The CDR3 sequence: CASSIHRGRGYTF. CDR3 nucleotides: TGTGCCAGTAGTATACACAGGGGCCGGGGCTACACCTTC.

The CDR3 region has the DNA TGTGCCAGCAGCTTGGGCCTAGTTTCCTACAATGAGCAGTTCTTC. Its translation is CASSLGLVSYNEQFF. The V call is TRBV11-1, the J call TRBJ2-1; D uncertain. Trimming left V 3 bases short and J 1 base short, with 10 bases between. Germline V gene data show CDR1 as SGHAT and CDR2 as FQDESV (reference sequence). This CDR3 has 15 amino acids.

The chain joins TRBV29-1 to TRBJ2-7; D unresolved. Germline V gene data show CDR1 as SQVTM and CDR2 as ANQGSEA. The CDR3 consists of 11 residues. V lost 6 bases, J lost 3 bases, and 9 bases lay in between. As DNA, the CDR3 is TGCAGCGTAAGTCTGGGCTACGAGCAGTACTTC. Encoded protein: CSVSLGYEQYF.

The chain couples TRBV7-6 to TRBJ2-4; TRBD2 might be the D (5 bases). The V and J ends lost 5 bases and 6 bases respectively, with 11 bases between them. This CDR3 is 13 amino acids long. In germline, CDR1 is SGHVS, CDR2 FNYEAQ. The CDR3 region is CASSERYGNIQYF. The CDR3 DNA reads TGTGCCAGCAGCGAGCGGTACGGAAACATTCAGTACTTC.